The 21 T cell receptor beta chains reported below all come from one sample, sequenced in a study of CDR3 diversity in severe acne (dated by TCRdb to about 2019). The method behind the library was PCR. This sample was sequenced with an Illumina HiSeq 2000. Using fastp trimming at Q25 and MiXCR clonotype assembly, TCRdb reanalyzed the public sequencing data and kept in-frame beta chains. Rows with a matching CDR3 protein are joined into one entry that keeps the most common DNA and genes. The sample contains roughly 93,000 distinct CDR3 sequences, around 54% of them found a single time. The ten largest make up roughly 12% of the sample. Sequencing was performed on blood. These receptors all stem from a male donor with severe acne vulgaris.

This clonotype came up a few times. J is TRBJ1-5 and V is TRBV4-1; 10 nucleotides match TRBD1. Trimming at V came to 4 bases and at J to 1 base, leaving 7 bases not matched to a gene. The germline V gene encodes CDR1 MGHRA and CDR2 YSYEKL. The CDR3 totals 17 residues. The CDR3 coding sequence is TGCGCCAGCAGCCCGGGACAGGGGAGTAGCAGCAATCAGCCCCAGCATTTT. Translating it yields CASSPGQGSSSNQPQHF.

This clonotype was seen at least ten times. The chain links TRBV3-1 to TRBJ2-7; the match to TRBD1 covers 10 bases. Germline loops: CDR1 LGHDT, CDR2 YNNKEL (reference sequence). V dropped 4 bases and J dropped 7; count of bases not matched to a gene: 7. The CDR3 length is 14 residues. The CDR3, as DNA: TGTGCCAGCAGCCGAAGGGACAGGGGTTGGGAGCAGTACTTC. It encodes CASSRRDRGWEQYF.

This clonotype has at least ten counts. The chain carries TRBV30 and TRBJ2-7; 8 bases match TRBD1. The CDR3 contains 13 residues. CDR1 and CDR2 (germline): GTSNPN, SVGIG (reference sequence). With 6 bases clipped from V and 7 bases from J, the junction kept 11 bases outside the gene matches. The CDR3 loop is CACHGQGLREQYV. The CDR3 DNA reads as TGTGCCTGCCACGGACAGGGATTGAGGGAGCAGTACGTC.

About this clonotype itself: Without the conserved terminal phenylalanine or tryptophan, this CDR3 likely stems from a read error. The rearrangement uses TRBV6-1 and TRBJ2-2; 7 bases map to TRBD2. Per the germline V gene, CDR1 is MNHNS and CDR2 is SASEGT. This CDR3 has 16 amino acids. The trim removed 3 bases at V and 6 bases at J, leaving 10 bases unmatched. CDR3 amino acids: CASSEGGSREAGELFC. The CDR3 DNA follows: TGTGCCAGCAGTGAGGGGGGGAGTCGGGAAGCCGGGGAGCTGTTTTGT.

This chain joins TRBV18 and TRBJ1-1; TRBD1 is a possible D gene (5 bases). Trimming cost V 2 bases and J 0 bases, with 10 bases left between them. The CDR3 runs 15 residues. Germline V gives CDR1 KGHSH, CDR2 LQKENI. The CDR3: CASSPLDSLNTEAFF. In DNA form, the CDR3 reads TGTGCCAGCTCACCATTAGACAGCCTGAACACTGAAGCTTTCTTT. Together with reference TRBV18 and TRBJ1-1, the CDR3 gives the full variable domain: NAGVMQNPRHLVRRRGQEARLRCSPMKGHSHVYWYRQLPEEGLKFMVYLQKENIIDESGMPKERFSAEFPKEGPSILRIQQVVRGDSAAYFCASSPLDSLNTEAFFGQGTRLTVV.

The chain has TRBV19 and TRBJ2-5; maybe TRBD1 (5 bases). The CDR3 has 14 residues. Germline values: CDR1 LNHDA, CDR2 SQIVND (reference sequence). V dropped 3 bases and J dropped 2 bases, with 10 bases sitting between them. The CDR3, as DNA: TGTGCCAGTAGTATGTACCAGGGACAAGAGACCCAGTACTTC. It codes for CASSMYQGQETQYF.

This chain uses TRBV29-1 with TRBJ1-1; 9 bases are shared with TRBD1. The CDR3 loop spans 17 amino acids. The trim removed 6 bases at V and 4 bases at J, leaving 18 bases unmatched. Germline lookup yields CDR1 SQVTM and CDR2 ANQGSEA. This CDR3 is CSVGPGTGKIRSTEAFF. CDR3 sequence (DNA): TGCAGCGTGGGACCCGGGACAGGGAAGATTCGAAGCACTGAAGCTTTCTTT.

This clonotype was recorded many times. The chain recombines TRBV7-6 with TRBJ1-1, with a tentative D call TRBD1 (6 bases). CDR1 and CDR2 from the germline V gene are SGHVS and FNYEAQ. This CDR3 has 15 residues. Trimming removed 1 base from V and 0 bases from J, with 9 bases in between. The CDR3 DNA follows: TGTGCCAGCAGCTTAGGTGACAGGTTGAACACTGAAGCTTTCTTT. Protein product: CASSLGDRLNTEAFF.

This clonotype was counted once. V usage is TRBV7-2 and J usage is TRBJ2-5; D is unclear. With 0 bases removed from V and 13 bases from J, the gap between germline ends came to 12 bases. CDR3 size: 12 residues. Germline loops: CDR1 SGHTA, CDR2 FQGNSA. CDR3 in amino acids: CASSLALEAPYF. For the CDR3, the DNA is TGTGCCAGCAGCTTAGCCCTAGAGGCCCCGTACTTC.

V usage is TRBV10-3 and J usage is TRBJ1-1; tentative D call: TRBD1 (5 bases). CDR3 size: 12 residues. CDR1 ENHRY and CDR2 SYGVKD come from the germline V gene. V lost 6 bases and J lost 6, with 11 bases in between. CDR3 nucleotides: TGTGCCATCAGCCCGGGGCAGTCTGAAGCTTTCTTT. This gives the protein CAISPGQSEAFF.

The chain joins TRBV6-4 to TRBJ2-3; the match to TRBD2 covers 11 bases. V dropped 6 bases and J dropped 2; count of bases not matched to a gene: 19. The CDR3 sequence is 20 residues long. From germline, CDR1 is MRHNA and CDR2 SNTAGT. The CDR3 region has the DNA TGTGCCAGCAGCGCCCGTACCTCACTAGCGGGAGCGGGATCCACAGATACGCAGTATTTT. It translates to CASSARTSLAGAGSTDTQYF.

This clonotype was detected ten times or more. The chain has TRBV2 and TRBJ2-3, with D tentatively TRBD1 (6 bases). The length of the CDR3 is 14 residues. Germline V gene lookup returns CDR1 SNHLY and CDR2 FYNNEI. V was trimmed by 8 bases and J by 4 bases, leaving 16 bases between them. Here the CDR3 reads CASGTLGQSDTQYF. The CDR3 DNA reads as TGTGCCAGCGGAACACTCGGACAGTCAGATACGCAGTATTTT.

This chain connects TRBV9 to TRBJ1-2; no reliable D call. The CDR3 is made up of 16 amino acids. CDR1 SGDLS and CDR2 YYNGEE come from the germline V gene. The V end was cut by 3 bases, the J end by 4 bases, with 19 bases between. For the CDR3, the DNA is TGTGCCAGCAGCGGGGAGGCAGCCGAAGGGATCTATGGCTACACCTTC. It translates to CASSGEAAEGIYGYTF.

This clonotype was picked up a small number of times. This chain joins TRBV12-3 or TRBV12-4 and TRBJ1-1; D is undetermined. The germline V and J ends were trimmed by 5 bases and 0 bases, with 10 bases remaining between them. This CDR3 spans 14 amino acids. The DNA of the CDR3 is TGTGCCAGCAGTCCCTCACGAATGAACACTGAAGCTTTCTTT. Amino acid sequence: CASSPSRMNTEAFF.

This clonotype was seen ten or more times. The chain recombines TRBV20-1 with TRBJ2-2, with 13 bases matching TRBD2. The CDR3 extends over 16 amino acids. V lost 3 bases, J lost 4 bases, and 5 bases stayed unmatched. The V gene's germline CDR1 is DFQATT and CDR2 SNEGSKA (reference sequence). CDR3 DNA sequence: TGCAGTGCTAGGGGGACTAGCGGGGATATCACCGGGGAGCTGTTTTTT. The encoded protein is CSARGTSGDITGELFF.

The chain links TRBV20-1 to TRBJ2-5, with 11 bases matching TRBD2. The CDR3 runs to 19 residues. Per germline, CDR1 DFQATT and CDR2 SNEGSKA (reference sequence). J gave up 4 bases and V 0 bases, and 16 bases lay outside the gene matches. The chain's CDR3 is CSARDTGASGRFRLETQYF. Here the CDR3 DNA reads TGCAGTGCTAGAGACACTGGGGCTAGCGGGAGGTTTAGATTAGAGACCCAGTACTTC.

The genes are TRBV29-1 and TRBJ1-1, with no clear D. CDR3 length: 13 residues. Germline-derived CDR1 and CDR2 are SQVTM and ANQGSEA. The V gene lost 1 base and the J gene lost 1 base, with 7 bases spanning the gap. The CDR3 coding sequence is TGCAGCGTTGAAGGGTGGCAGAACACTGAAGCTTTCTTT. Its protein is CSVEGWQNTEAFF.

The chain recombines TRBV24-1 with TRBJ1-5, with 7 positions matching TRBD1. The germline V gene has CDR1 KGHDR and CDR2 SFDVKD. This CDR3 spans 16 amino acids. V lost 4 bases to trimming and J lost 5 bases; unmatched junction nucleotides: 10. The CDR3 region is CATSDVQGLGDQPQHF. CDR3 DNA sequence: TGTGCCACCAGTGACGTACAGGGGTTGGGAGATCAGCCCCAGCATTTT.

This clonotype was found a few times. The rearrangement uses TRBV6-1 and TRBJ2-2; D is possibly TRBD2 (6 bases). This CDR3 contains 14 residues. Trimming took off 6 bases at V and 3 bases at J, with 11 bases between the two ends. Looked up from germline, CDR1 is MNHNS and CDR2 is SASEGT. The CDR3 bases are TGTGCCAGCAGCCTAGCTAGCGACACCGGGGAGCTGTTTTTT. It specifies CASSLASDTGELFF.

This chain uses TRBV28 with TRBJ2-2; weak D call: TRBD2 (6 bases). The CDR3 extends over 15 amino acids. Trimming removed 6 bases at V and 1 base at J, with 12 bases between. CDR1 is MDHEN and CDR2 is SYDVKM in the germline V gene. CDR3 in amino acids: CASSLQGGNTGELFF. The CDR3 DNA is TGTGCCAGCAGCCTCCAGGGAGGGAACACCGGGGAGCTGTTTTTT. The variable domain in full, with the rest retrieved from reference TRBV28 and TRBJ2-2, is DVKVTQSSRYLVKRTGEKVFLECVQDMDHENMFWYRQDPGLGLRLIYFSYDVKMKEKGDIPEGYSVSREKKERFSLILESASTNQTSMYLCASSLQGGNTGELFFGEGSRLTVL.

This clonotype occurred many times. V usage is TRBV30 and J usage is TRBJ2-5; 8 nucleotides agree with TRBD1. The CDR3 covers 14 residues. Looked up from germline, CDR1 is GTSNPN and CDR2 is SVGIG (reference sequence). V dropped 0 bases and J dropped 6; count of bases not matched to a gene: 6. CDR3 residues: CAWSVNRGWKTQYF. CDR3 DNA: TGTGCCTGGAGTGTAAACAGGGGGTGGAAGACCCAGTACTTC.